This TCR beta chain was found in a study of vaccination effects on CD4 cells after COVID-19. The CDR3 runs 15 residues. The germline CDR1 and CDR2 sequences are SQVTM and ANQGSEA. V lost 7 bases to trimming and J lost 4 bases; unmatched junction nucleotides: 13. After expansion with viral peptide pools in the ViraFEST assay, antigen-specific CD4+ T cells were sequenced. Isolating CD4+ T cells followed more than 9 days of culture. Participants got two doses of BNT162b2 or mRNA-1273 vaccine. Vaccine recipients lacked prior SARS-CoV-2 infection and had negative nucleocapsid antibodies. A few million PBMC per well were cultured with approximately 9 IU/ml IL-2 and roughly 10 ug/ml peptides. Half-medium replacement with IL-2 medium occurred on days 3 and 7. To note about this clone: Its antigen is not identified.

Using immunoSEQ multiplex PCR, the repertoire was profiled, and TCRdb retains in-frame clones only, with some absent. The sample holds 80,000 to 95,000 clones, over 70% seen once. The receptor comes from a human donor who received a COVID-19 vaccine. This specimen was CD4+ T cells from PBMCs cultured with HCoV-OC43 spike peptides, taken after COVID-19 vaccination. This sample's subset: HCoV-OC43 spike overlapping peptide pool stimulation. The V and J genes are TRBV29-1 and TRBJ2-3, with 8 bases that match TRBD2. The DNA for the CDR3 is TGCAGCGCCGCGGGGGGCTCCTCCACCGCAGATACGCAGTATTTT. Residues: CSAAGGSSTADTQYF.